This passage covers 30 T cell receptor beta chains from one sample sequenced in a study of T cells in Graves' hyperthyroidism and ophthalmopathy. RNA transcripts gave rise to amplified TCR beta CDR3 regions. Using the HTBI primer set, a first-round RT-PCR was run on the TCR CDR3. Via MiXCR, TCRdb re-called the multiplex PCR reads, giving one row per CDR3 protein. The data show 480,000 or so distinct CDR3 sequences, approximately 15% seen once. Input material: blood. The receptors shown here come from a woman under 30 with Graves' hyperthyroidism.

This clonotype was picked up many times. V usage is TRBV28 and J usage is TRBJ1-6; TRBD1 is a possible D gene (5 bases). V was cut by 7 bases and J by 5 bases, with 18 bases left in between. Germline lookup yields CDR1 MDHEN and CDR2 SYDVKM. This CDR3 contains 16 residues. The CDR3 DNA reads as TGTGCCAGCACCGCTGAGGGGAGGCGCGATAATTCACCCCTCCACTTT. Translated: CASTAEGRRDNSPLHF.

This clonotype came up many times. This chain uses TRBV6-1 with TRBJ1-6, with D hard to call. The CDR3 has 13 residues. Germline loops: CDR1 MNHNS, CDR2 SASEGT. V dropped 5 bases and J dropped 10 bases, with 12 bases sitting between them. The CDR3: CASSSITPSPLHF. CDR3 coding DNA: TGTGCCAGCAGTAGTATAACCCCCTCACCCCTCCACTTT.

This clonotype was seen ten or more times. The rearrangement joins TRBV7-2 to TRBJ1-6; the D is unclear. The germline gives CDR1 SGHTA, CDR2 FQGNSA. The CDR3 is 17 amino acids. The V gene lost 1 base and the J gene lost 6 bases, with 16 bases spanning the gap. CDR3 loop: CASSLEGGGFGNSPLHF. In nucleotides, the CDR3 is TGTGCCAGCAGCTTAGAGGGCGGTGGGTTCGGTAATTCACCCCTCCACTTT.

The chain combines TRBV20-1 with TRBJ2-7; D perhaps matches TRBD2 (6 bases). Per the germline V gene, CDR1 is DFQATT and CDR2 is SNEGSKA (reference sequence). V was trimmed by 1 base and J by 0 bases, leaving 22 bases between them. CDR3 length: 18 residues. CDR3 nucleotides: TGCAGTGCTAGAGGATCCATGGAGGGCTCGCACAGCTCCTACGAGCAGTACTTC. It encodes CSARGSMEGSHSSYEQYF.

The sample holds many counts of this clonotype. This CDR3 reads CASSWGLAGEETQYF. CDR3 sequence (DNA): TGTGCCAGCAGTTGGGGACTAGCGGGAGAAGAGACCCAGTACTTC. This chain connects TRBV12-3 or TRBV12-4 to TRBJ2-5; 14 bases map to TRBD2. V lost 4 bases, J lost 3 bases, and 1 base stayed unmatched. The CDR3 runs to 15 residues.

This clonotype was observed at least ten times. This sequence joins TRBV11-2 and TRBJ2-7; 13 nucleotides match TRBD2. The length of the CDR3 is 19 residues. V gave up 4 bases and J gave up 3 bases; unmatched junction bases: 15. Germline V gene data show CDR1 as SGHAT and CDR2 as FQNNGV. The CDR3 coding sequence is TGTGCCAGCAGCTACGGACTAGCGGGAGTACAGCGGGAGGGCTACGAGCAGTACGTC. Translation gives CASSYGLAGVQREGYEQYV.

The chain carries TRBV4-2 and TRBJ1-4; possibly TRBD1 for D (5 bases). Trimming took off 1 base at V and 5 bases at J, with 8 bases between the two ends. Germline CDR1 reads LGHNA; CDR2 reads YNFKEQ. This CDR3 has 14 residues. This CDR3 is CASSQGGFNEKLFF. The CDR3 DNA follows: TGTGCCAGCAGCCAAGGGGGCTTCAATGAAAAACTGTTTTTT.

This clonotype has at least ten counts. This chain links TRBV30 with TRBJ2-5, with 7 bases aligning to TRBD2. CDR1 and CDR2 from the germline V gene are GTSNPN and SVGIG (reference sequence). This CDR3 is 15 amino acids long. Germline trimming cut 4 bases from V and 7 bases from J; bases unmatched to any gene: 15. DNA of the CDR3: TGTGCCTGGATCCCCAGCGGGACTACTACCCTGACCCAGTACTTC. Residues: CAWIPSGTTTLTQYF.

This clonotype was recorded at least ten times. The chain employs TRBV5-1 and TRBJ2-3; D uncertain. The CDR3 consists of 16 residues. V was cut by 0 bases and J by 1 base, with 12 bases left in between. CDR1 is SGHRS, CDR2 YFSETQ, per germline. The CDR3 nucleotides read TGCGCCAGCAGCTTGGTGGTTACCAGTGGCACAGATACGCAGTATTTT. Protein product: CASSLVVTSGTDTQYF.

The chain couples TRBV5-1 to TRBJ1-3; 8 bases map to TRBD1. V lost 4 bases to trimming and J lost 8 bases; unmatched junction nucleotides: 5. This CDR3 has 13 amino acids. Germline V gene lookup returns CDR1 SGHRS and CDR2 YFSETQ. CDR3 residues: CASSTGQGDTIYF. The CDR3 coding sequence is TGCGCCAGCAGCACCGGACAGGGAGACACCATATATTTT.

Many counts were recorded for this clonotype. The chain recombines TRBV3-1 with TRBJ2-1; TRBD2 matches 7 bases. Germline V gene sequence: CDR1 LGHDT, CDR2 YNNKEL (reference sequence). V dropped 5 bases and J dropped 13; count of bases not matched to a gene: 8. The CDR3 sequence is 12 residues long. This CDR3 is CASSVGTNQQFF. In DNA, the CDR3 is TGTGCCAGCAGCGTGGGGACTAACCAACAGTTCTTC.

This clonotype was counted at least ten times. The gene calls are TRBV4-2 and TRBJ2-1; no definite D call. From germline, CDR1 is LGHNA and CDR2 YNFKEQ. CDR3 length equals 13 residues. V lost 1 base and J 9 bases, leaving 10 bases between the germline ends. CDR3 coding DNA: TGTGCCAGCAGCCAAGGTGAAGTTGGTGAGCAGTTCTTC. Translating gives CASSQGEVGEQFF.

The table lists this clonotype with many counts. The germline gene is not matched at one end of the junction; a read error may be the cause. The chain is built from TRBV20-1 and TRBJ1-5; tentatively, D is TRBD1 (6 bases). Germline V gene sequence: CDR1 DFQATT, CDR2 SNEGSKA (reference sequence). This CDR3 has 15 residues. Here the CDR3 reads CSARERGGVLQPQHF. DNA for the CDR3: TGCAGTGCTCGAGAACGGGGGGGCGTACTTCAGCCCCAGCATTTT.

This clonotype came up many times. V is TRBV4-2 and J is TRBJ1-2, with 7 bases lining up with TRBD1. J was trimmed by 1 base and V by 0 bases; bases with no gene match: 5. CDR3 length: 16 amino acids. From germline, CDR1 is LGHNA and CDR2 YNFKEQ. The CDR3 sequence: CASSQDAGTDNYGYTF. CDR3 coding DNA: TGTGCCAGCAGCCAAGACGCAGGGACAGATAACTATGGCTACACCTTC.

This clonotype was observed many times. V and J are TRBV11-2 and TRBJ1-1; perhaps TRBD1 as D (5 bases). V gave up 5 bases and J gave up 0 bases, with 10 bases separating them. Germline CDR1 SGHAT, CDR2 FQNNGV. The length of the CDR3 is 14 residues. CDR3 protein: CASSTGTVNTEAFF. DNA for the CDR3: TGTGCCAGCAGCACCGGGACGGTGAACACTGAAGCTTTCTTT.

At least ten counts were recorded for this clonotype. This chain links TRBV27 with TRBJ2-7, with 11 nucleotides matching TRBD2. Per germline, CDR1 MNHEY and CDR2 SMNVEV (reference sequence). The J segment lost 0 bases and the V segment lost 8 bases, leaving 6 bases of the junction unmatched. This CDR3 comprises 15 residues. CDR3 loop: CASSIAGGRSYEQYF. The CDR3 nucleotides are TGTGCCAGCTCCATAGCGGGAGGGCGCTCCTACGAGCAGTACTTC.

The gene calls are TRBV19 and TRBJ2-1; D may be TRBD2 (5 bases). The V gene lost 4 bases and the J gene lost 8 bases, with 12 bases spanning the gap. The CDR3 is made up of 13 amino acids. Germline V gene lookup returns CDR1 LNHDA and CDR2 SQIVND (reference sequence). This CDR3 is CASSKRDVDEQFF. Here the CDR3 DNA reads TGTGCCAGTAGTAAACGGGATGTAGATGAGCAGTTCTTC.

This clonotype has ten or more counts. V gene TRBV11-3 combines with J gene TRBJ2-2; 12 bases align to TRBD2. Germline V CDR1 and CDR2: SGHNT, YENEEA. The junction had 8 bases not matched to a gene; V was cut back by 6 bases and J by 3 bases. CDR3 length: 17 amino acids. The CDR3 DNA sequence: TGTGCCAGCAGATCACTAGCGGGAGGAAAGGACACCGGGGAGCTGTTTTTT. Protein sequence: CASRSLAGGKDTGELFF. The whole variable domain, filled in from reference TRBV11-3 and TRBJ2-2, reads EAGVVQSPRYKIIEKKQPVAFWCNPISGHNTLYWYLQNLGQGPELLIRYENEEAVDDSQLPKDRFSAERLKGVDSTLKIQPAELGDSAVYLCASRSLAGGKDTGELFFGEGSRLTVL.

This clonotype was detected ten times or more. The chain uses TRBV6-1 and TRBJ2-1; 12 bases are a match to TRBD2. The germline V gene encodes CDR1 MNHNS and CDR2 SASEGT. This CDR3 is built from 14 residues. V lost 5 bases, J lost 7 bases, and 3 bases stayed unmatched. CDR3 protein: CASSLAGGPNEQFF. The CDR3 DNA follows: TGTGCCAGCAGTCTAGCGGGAGGGCCGAATGAGCAGTTCTTC.

There are a few counts of this clonotype. The V call is TRBV3-1, the J call TRBJ1-2; a possible D gene is TRBD1 (5 bases). Germline values: CDR1 LGHDT, CDR2 YNNKEL (reference sequence). Trimming took off 1 base at V and 4 bases at J, with 10 bases between the two ends. The CDR3 has 14 residues. CDR3 sequence (DNA): TGTGCCAGCAGCCAAGGCGGGGCGAGCTATGGCTACACCTTC. As protein: CASSQGGASYGYTF. The full variable domain, its missing parts supplied by reference TRBV3-1 and TRBJ1-2, is DTAVSQTPKYLVTQMGNDKSIKCEQNLGHDTMYWYKQDSKKFLKIMFSYNNKELIINETVPNRFSPKSPDKAHLNLHINSLELGDSAVYFCASSQGGASYGYTFGSGTRLTVV.

This clonotype was seen at least ten times. V usage is TRBV20-1 and J usage is TRBJ1-1; D is unresolved. The V end was cut by 6 bases, the J end by 2 bases, with 16 bases between. This CDR3 is built from 14 residues. In germline, CDR1 is DFQATT, CDR2 SNEGSKA (reference sequence). CDR3 in DNA: TGCAGTGCCGCTGACCGACGCGGAAACACTGAAGCTTTCTTT. It yields the protein CSAADRRGNTEAFF.

This clonotype appeared a few times. The chain uses TRBV7-9 and TRBJ2-4; maybe TRBD2 (6 bases). This CDR3 is 13 amino acids long. Deletions cut 0 bases from V and 9 bases from J, with 9 bases between. Germline V gives CDR1 SEHNR, CDR2 FQNEAQ (reference sequence). The CDR3 DNA is TGTGCCAGCAGCTTAGCGGGAGGAGGCATTCAGTACTTC. Amino acids: CASSLAGGGIQYF.

This clonotype was recorded many times. This chain connects TRBV7-2 to TRBJ2-5, with 9 bases that match TRBD2. Germline V gene lookup returns CDR1 SGHTA and CDR2 FQGNSA. This CDR3 has 17 amino acids. The V segment lost 1 base and the J segment 4 bases; nucleotides outside the gene matches: 10. CDR3 sequence reads: CASSLGMVAGVRETQYF. CDR3 in DNA: TGTGCCAGCAGCTTAGGGATGGTAGCGGGAGTGAGAGAGACCCAGTACTTC.

This clonotype occurred many times. This sequence joins TRBV3-1 and TRBJ1-6; no reliable D call. Germline lookup yields CDR1 LGHDT and CDR2 YNNKEL (reference sequence). The CDR3 runs to 17 residues. Trimming shortened V by 4 bases and J by 7 bases, and 20 bases separated the two germline ends. CDR3 region: CASSPPADPGRNSPLHF. The CDR3 DNA is TGTGCCAGCAGCCCCCCCGCGGACCCAGGACGGAATTCACCCCTCCACTTT.

As for this clonotype: A much larger clone lies a single base off, so this may be a read error. This sequence joins TRBV12-3 or TRBV12-4 and TRBJ1-5, with 7 positions matching TRBD1. The CDR3 runs to 15 residues. The CDR3 spells CASKTGTEGNRPQHF. CDR3 coding DNA: TGTGCCAGCAAAACAGGGACAGAGGGGAATCGGCCCCAGCATTTT.

Ten or more counts support this clonotype. The rearrangement uses TRBV6-2 or TRBV6-3 and TRBJ1-5; D is ambiguous. CDR1 and CDR2 (germline): MNHEY, SVGEGT. V was shortened by 7 bases and J by 7 bases, with 20 bases between the two germline ends. CDR3 size: 15 residues. The CDR3 loop is CASNNWEDVGQPQHF. The CDR3 coding sequence is TGTGCCAGCAACAATTGGGAGGATGTGGGCCAGCCCCAGCATTTT.

This clonotype was seen a handful of times. The chain joins TRBV19 to TRBJ1-1; D unresolved. This CDR3 has 14 residues. The germline V and J ends were trimmed by 6 bases and 3 bases, with 14 bases remaining between them. CDR1 is LNHDA, CDR2 SQIVND, per germline (reference sequence). For the CDR3, the DNA is TGTGCCAGTAGCAAGAGGTTGTTGGACACTGAAGCTTTCTTT. Its protein product is CASSKRLLDTEAFF. The whole variable domain, remainder taken from reference TRBV19 and TRBJ1-1, is DGGITQSPKYLFRKEGQNVTLSCEQNLNHDAMYWYRQDPGQGLRLIYYSQIVNDFQKGDIAEGYSVSREKKESFPLTVTSAQKNPTAFYLCASSKRLLDTEAFFGQGTRLTVV.

A note on this clonotype: A clone one base away is much larger, so this may be a read error. The conserved phenylalanine or tryptophan normally closing the CDR3 is absent here, so this likely arose from a read error. The chain employs TRBV7-3 and TRBJ2-3; weak D call: TRBD1 (6 bases). The CDR3 has 15 amino acids. Germline assignment: CDR1 SGHTA and CDR2 FQGTGA. The V end lost 5 bases, the J end lost 1 base, and 13 bases lay between the germline ends. The CDR3 region is CASSPRTVGTDTQYL. CDR3 DNA: TGTGCCAGCAGCCCACGGACAGTTGGCACAGATACGCAGTATCTT.

Ten or more counts support this clonotype. V is TRBV2 and J is TRBJ2-3; D not certain. Trimming removed 4 bases at V and 0 bases at J, with 8 bases between. The CDR3 consists of 14 residues. Germline lookup yields CDR1 SNHLY and CDR2 FYNNEI. CDR3 bases: TGTGCCAGCAGTGGAACGGTTAGCACAGATACGCAGTATTTT. Its protein product is CASSGTVSTDTQYF.

This clonotype was detected many times. The rearrangement uses TRBV20-1 and TRBJ2-7; no clear D. This CDR3 region has 13 residues. The V and J ends lost 1 base and 2 bases respectively, with 9 bases between them. Germline V gives CDR1 DFQATT, CDR2 SNEGSKA (reference sequence). Here the CDR3 DNA reads TGCAGTGCTAGAGGAGAGCCAACCTACGAGCAGTACTTC. Translating gives CSARGEPTYEQYF.